These 6 T cell receptor beta chains came from one sample sequenced in a study of metastatic and nonmetastatic thyroid tumors. Before thyroid surgery, none of the patients had received any treatment. TCRdb re-called the PCR reads through MiXCR. Counted here are about 32,000 clones, under 40% occurring once; the ten biggest clones make up around 15%. Sequencing was carried out using tumor tissue. The source is a female donor with papillary thyroid cancer or a benign thyroid nodule (not recorded which). Some clones in this sample may be carry-over from other donors' samples.

This CDR3 reads CASSLASGQSYEQYF. CDR3 coding DNA: TGTGCCAGCAGCTTAGCTTCGGGACAGTCCTACGAGCAGTACTTC. The rearrangement joins TRBV7-9 to TRBJ2-7, with 7 bases that match TRBD1. The CDR3 runs to 15 residues. With V trimmed by 0 bases and J by 1 base, 3 bases remained unmatched. Germline values: CDR1 SEHNR, CDR2 FQNEAQ (reference sequence).

This chain connects TRBV20-1 to TRBJ2-7; TRBD1 aligns across 10 bases. Germline V gene data show CDR1 as DFQATT and CDR2 as SNEGSKA (reference sequence). V trimming: 6 bases; J trimming: 5 bases; junction bases outside the gene matches: 1. The CDR3 is 11 residues long. DNA of the CDR3: TGCAGTGCGGGACAGGGGAACGAGCAGTACTTC. Encoded protein: CSAGQGNEQYF.

The chain couples TRBV20-1 to TRBJ2-1, with 9 bases fitting TRBD2. Germline V gene data show CDR1 as DFQATT and CDR2 as SNEGSKA (reference sequence). Trimming removed 1 base from V and 4 bases from J; junction bases left unmatched: 8. The CDR3 covers 16 residues. CDR3 nucleotide sequence: TGCAGTGCTAGAGTAGCGGGAGAAAGGGGTTACAATGAGCAGTTCTTC. Translating it yields CSARVAGERGYNEQFF.

This chain joins TRBV2 and TRBJ2-1; D remains unclear. Germline lookup yields CDR1 SNHLY and CDR2 FYNNEI. The V end was cut by 5 bases, the J end by 4 bases, with 9 bases between. The CDR3 sequence is 13 residues long. CDR3 sequence: CASSTELYNEQFF. Here the CDR3 DNA reads TGTGCCAGCAGTACAGAGTTATACAATGAGCAGTTCTTC. Complete variable domain (other parts from reference TRBV2 and TRBJ2-1): EPEVTQTPSHQVTQMGQEVILRCVPISNHLYFYWYRQILGQKVEFLVSFYNNEISEKSEIFDDQFSVERPDGSNFTLKIRSTKLEDSAMYFCASSTELYNEQFFGPGTRLTVL.

J is TRBJ2-7 and V is TRBV12-3 or TRBV12-4, with 7 bases identical to TRBD1. This CDR3 spans 12 amino acids. V trimming: 4 bases; J trimming: 12 bases; junction bases outside the gene matches: 9. As DNA, the CDR3 is TGTGCCAGCAGTTCATCACAGGGGTTGCTGTACTTC. It translates to CASSSSQGLLYF.

The CDR3 loop is CASSLQPTNQPQHF. DNA of the CDR3: TGCGCCAGCAGCTTGCAACCGACCAATCAGCCCCAGCATTTT. The chain recombines TRBV5-1 with TRBJ1-5; D is unclear. V lost 1 base and J 3 bases, leaving 8 bases between the germline ends. CDR1 and CDR2 from the germline V gene are SGHRS and YFSETQ. The CDR3 sequence is 14 residues long. Drawing the rest from reference TRBV5-1 and TRBJ1-5, the complete variable domain is KAGVTQTPRYLIKTRGQQVTLSCSPISGHRSVSWYQQTPGQGLQFLFEYFSETQRNKGNFPGRFSGRQFSNSRSEMNVSTLELGDSALYLCASSLQPTNQPQHFGDGTRLSIL.